This T cell receptor (beta chain) came from a study of cytomegalovirus exposure and HLA in healthy donors. Whole-study context: Out of approximately 170 million T cells, an earlier analysis found about 100 million unique TCR beta sequences in total. Among the 398 genotyped donors, approximately 80% were placed in the Caucasian-associated ancestry cluster.

The PCR contained 60 Vbeta and 13 Jbeta primers. Clones were sequenced by immunoSEQ multiplex PCR, and TCRdb holds only the in-frame ones, with some missing. Its clone listing holds roughly 60,000 clones. The V gene's germline CDR1 is MNHEY and CDR2 SVGAGI. The CDR3 has 15 residues. V was clipped by 0 bases and J by 5 bases, with 11 bases between them. Sequenced: PBMCs. V gene TRBV6-5 combines with J gene TRBJ1-3; D is possibly TRBD1 (5 bases). This sequence was found in a woman aged 18 to 35 in good health and CMV-seronegative. The CDR3 DNA is TGTGCCAGCAGTTACTCAGGGGCAAGGAGAAACACCATATATTTT. Translated: CASSYSGARRNTIYF.